These T cell receptor beta chains were read from a single sample in a study of blood T cell repertoires in COVID-19. Repertoires were generated with immunoSEQ multiplex PCR, while TCRdb's copy carries only in-frame clones and drops some. The table has 240,000 or so clones, about 84% seen once. The sequenced sample consisted of peripheral blood. The receptors were gathered from a man older than 75 with acute or convalescent COVID-19. The CDR3 runs from the conserved cysteine through the conserved F or W. The D gene is left open where the match is weak. Clone size, where shown, is once, few, many, or a class for clones that have expanded.

CDR3aa,CDR3nt,d_gene,v_gene,abundance,j_gene
CASSLQPQGVSEQYF,TGTGCCAGCAGCCTACAACCACAGGGGGTGAGCGAGCAGTACTTC,TRBD1,TRBV3-1/TRBV3-2,NA,TRBJ2-7
CASSLGSVQETQYF,TGTGCCAGCAGCTTAGGGTCAGTTCAAGAGACCCAGTACTTC,NA,TRBV7-2,NA,TRBJ2-5
CASSAQAWTGALAGQPQHF,TGTGCCAGTAGTGCCCAAGCTTGGACAGGGGCTCTAGCGGGTCAGCCCCAGCATTTT,TRBD1,TRBV19,NA,TRBJ1-5
CASSRGPKGGTIYF,TGTGCCAGCAGCCGCGGTCCCAAAGGCGGCACCATATATTTT,NA,TRBV3-1/TRBV3-2,NA,TRBJ1-3
CASSESDRLIAGNTIYF,TGTGCCAGCAGTGAATCGGACAGGCTGATCGCTGGAAACACCATATATTTT,TRBD1,TRBV6-1,NA,TRBJ1-3
CASSGQGIAYGYTF,TGTGCCAGCAGTGGACAGGGAATTGCCTATGGCTACACCTTC,TRBD1,TRBV27,NA,TRBJ1-2
CSARVAGAITDTQYF,TGCAGTGCCCGGGTTGCGGGGGCCATCACAGATACGCAGTATTTT,NA,TRBV29-1,NA,TRBJ2-3
CASRRGGGTDTQYF,TGCGCCAGTCGGAGGGGGGGAGGCACAGATACGCAGTATTTT,NA,TRBV5-1,NA,TRBJ2-3
CASSFRGQETQYF,TGTGCCAGCAGCTTTAGGGGGCAAGAGACCCAGTACTTC,NA,TRBV5-4,NA,TRBJ2-5
CASSERRTYTGELFF,TGTGCCAGCAGTGAGAGACGGACTTACACCGGGGAGCTGTTTTTT,NA,TRBV6-1,NA,TRBJ2-2
CASVPDTNYGYTF,TGTGCCAGCGTACCGGACACCAACTATGGCTACACCTTC,NA,TRBV6-5,NA,TRBJ1-2
CASTSPGAYNEQFF,TGTGCCAGCACCTCCCCGGGGGCCTACAATGAGCAGTTCTTC,NA,TRBV5-4,NA,TRBJ2-1
CASSQQFYNSPLHF,TGTGCCAGCAGCCAACAATTCTATAATTCACCCCTCCACTTT,NA,TRBV14,NA,TRBJ1-6
CASIPDGNSNQPQHF,TGTGCCAGCATCCCCGACGGGAATAGCAATCAGCCCCAGCATTTT,NA,TRBV27,NA,TRBJ1-5
CASSLGQGAGNGYTF,TGCGCCAGCAGCTTGGGACAGGGCGCAGGCAATGGCTACACCTTC,TRBD1,TRBV5-1,NA,TRBJ1-2
CASSLGTGEQYF,TGTGCCAGCAGCTTAGGGACAGGGGAGCAGTACTTC,TRBD1,TRBV11-2,few,TRBJ2-7
CASSQEGAEEKLFF,TGCGCCAGCAGCCAAGAGGGGGCAGAAGAAAAACTGTTTTTT,NA,TRBV4-1,NA,TRBJ1-4
CASRGGLSTDTQYF,TGCGCCAGCAGGGGGGGACTAAGCACAGATACGCAGTATTTT,TRBD2,TRBV5-1,NA,TRBJ2-3
CASSARDRGTFGISIYF,TGTGCCAGCAGTGCCCGGGACAGGGGCACTTTCGGGATCTCCATATATTTT,TRBD1,TRBV6-1,NA,TRBJ1-3
CASSPYHGQGGGELFF,TGCGCCAGCAGCCCTTACCATGGACAGGGTGGCGGGGAGCTGTTTTTT,TRBD1,TRBV4-3,NA,TRBJ2-2
CASSPKQQLSPLHF,TGTGCCAGCTCACCAAAACAGCAGCTTTCACCCCTCCACTTT,NA,TRBV18,NA,TRBJ1-6
CASSWGGDGETQYF,TGTGCCAGCAGCTGGGGCGGCGATGGGGAGACCCAGTACTTC,NA,TRBV5-5,NA,TRBJ2-5
CASSPDQGGYTF,TGTGCCAGCAGTCCAGATCAGGGCGGCTACACCTTC,NA,TRBV9,NA,TRBJ1-2
CASSPVAGGPLNEQFF,TGTGCCAGCAGTCCCGTAGCGGGGGGGCCTCTCAATGAGCAGTTCTTC,TRBD2,TRBV28,NA,TRBJ2-1
CASSLSPGTGNEQFF,TGTGCCAGCAGTCTGAGTCCCGGGACAGGGAATGAGCAGTTCTTC,TRBD1,TRBV6-2/TRBV6-3,NA,TRBJ2-1
CASSIVGHSNQPQHF,TGTGCCAGTAGTATAGTCGGACATAGCAATCAGCCCCAGCATTTT,NA,TRBV19,NA,TRBJ1-5
CASIPAGGEYIQYF,TGTGCCAGCATTCCAGCGGGGGGCGAGTACATTCAGTACTTC,TRBD2,TRBV6-6,NA,TRBJ2-4
CASSNPGGNSPLHF,TGTGCCAGCAGTAATCCAGGGGGGAATTCACCCCTCCACTTT,TRBD1,TRBV6-5,NA,TRBJ1-6